In its sample, the clone carrying this T cell receptor beta chain ranks as medium-sized (0.01 to 0.1%). The sample is drawn from a study of immune heterogeneity within non-small cell lung tumors. Trimming cost V 4 bases and J 8 bases, with 8 bases left between them. The CDR3 has 12 residues. Germline V gene lookup returns CDR1 SEHNR and CDR2 FQNEAQ (reference sequence). Multiplex PCR relied on 32 V and 13 J primers to amplify TCR beta CDR3. TCRdb reprocessed the multiplex PCR reads via MiXCR and lists one record per CDR3 protein. Counted here are about 2,500 distinct CDR3 sequences, 40% to 60% occurring once; the ten biggest clones make up 35% to 55%. The template for each sample was around 540 ng of genomic DNA, which had been extracted from bulk tumor tissue. In surgery, several biopsies were collected from each primary tumor at widely spaced sites. Enrolled individuals presented with untreated, newly diagnosed non-small cell lung cancer and received curative surgery.

The sample comprised lung tumor tissue. The chain combines TRBV7-9 with TRBJ1-4; no definite D call. The clonotype originates from a man aged 45-65 years with non-small cell lung cancer. In DNA form, the CDR3 reads TGTGCCAGCAGCTCCGGCGGGGAAAAACTGTTTTTT. This encodes CASSSGGEKLFF.